This entry is about one TCR beta chain. Its antigen is currently unknown. The CDR3 is 15 residues long. CDR1 is LNHDA, CDR2 SQIVND, per germline (reference sequence). The J segment lost 8 bases and the V segment lost 7 bases, leaving 12 bases of the junction unmatched. Some clones are missing from TCRdb's copy, which holds only in-frame ones; the method was immunoSEQ multiplex PCR. In the table there are around 400,000 clones, approximately 90% of which are singletons. These data are taken from a study of cytomegalovirus exposure and HLA in healthy donors. Points from the study as a whole: Most TCR sequences showed up rarely, but some public TCRs showed up in many donors. With high specificity and sensitivity, the classifier reportedly diagnosed cytomegalovirus status.

The chain employs TRBV19 and TRBJ2-1; 9 bases fit TRBD2. Sequencing was done on a sample of PBMCs. This clonotype was sampled from a woman aged 18-29 years in good health and CMV-seronegative. The CDR3 loop reads CASTEHGGGAHEQFF. The CDR3 DNA reads TGTGCCAGTACCGAGCACGGCGGGGGGGCTCATGAGCAGTTCTTC.